Below, 23 T cell receptor beta chains from the same sample are listed, as sequenced in a study of cytomegalovirus exposure and HLA in healthy donors. PCR involved 60 Vbeta and 13 Jbeta primers. Data came from immunoSEQ multiplex PCR; TCRdb stores just in-frame clones and leaves some out. The sample gives under 150,000 clones, around three quarters of which show up once; roughly 1.6% is in the top ten. Source material: PBMCs. These receptors all stem from a woman in her 40s in good health and CMV-seronegative.

The chain links TRBV19 to TRBJ1-5; 9 positions match TRBD1. CDR1 is LNHDA, CDR2 SQIVND, per germline (reference sequence). Unmatched junction bases numbered 7, after V lost 5 bases and J lost 2 bases. The CDR3 contains 16 residues. This CDR3 is CASSPRDREGNQPQHF. In DNA, the CDR3 is TGTGCCAGTAGTCCCAGGGACAGGGAAGGCAATCAGCCCCAGCATTTT. Full variable domain (outside the CDR3, taken from reference TRBV19 and TRBJ1-5): DGGITQSPKYLFRKEGQNVTLSCEQNLNHDAMYWYRQDPGQGLRLIYYSQIVNDFQKGDIAEGYSVSREKKESFPLTVTSAQKNPTAFYLCASSPRDREGNQPQHFGDGTRLSIL.

This sequence joins TRBV6-6 and TRBJ2-7; possibly TRBD2 for D (6 bases). Germline lookup yields CDR1 MNHNY and CDR2 SVGAGI (reference sequence). The CDR3 is made up of 13 amino acids. The V and J ends lost 7 bases and 2 bases respectively, with 12 bases between them. DNA of the CDR3: TGTGCCAGCACCCTAGGCGGGGCCTACGAGCAGTACTTC. Translation: CASTLGGAYEQYF.

The V and J genes are TRBV5-6 and TRBJ2-7, with TRBD2 as a possible D gene (6 bases). The CDR3 sequence is 13 residues long. V was clipped by 4 bases and J by 4 bases, with 12 bases between them. CDR1 and CDR2 from the germline V gene are SGHDT and YYEEEE. In DNA, the CDR3 is TGTGCCAGCAGCGTGGGAGGCCGGTACGAGCAGTACTTC. Protein product: CASSVGGRYEQYF.

The chain links TRBV29-1 to TRBJ2-6; D gene uncertain. V shed 4 bases and J shed 4 bases, with 8 bases lying between them. Germline V gives CDR1 SQVTM, CDR2 ANQGSEA. The CDR3 is made up of 13 amino acids. Here the CDR3 reads CSVGQGGANVLTF. The CDR3 DNA reads as TGCAGCGTTGGACAAGGAGGGGCCAACGTCCTGACTTTC.

In its sample, this clone was seen once. V usage is TRBV27 and J usage is TRBJ1-6; D is unclear. The V end was cut by 2 bases, the J end by 7 bases, with 6 bases between. Germline CDR1 and CDR2: MNHEY and SMNVEV (reference sequence). This CDR3 comprises 13 residues. The CDR3 sequence is CASSLRRNSPLHF. The CDR3 DNA follows: TGTGCCAGCAGTTTAAGGAGGAATTCACCCCTCCACTTT.

The CDR3 nucleotides are TGTGCCAGCAGTTTGAGGAGGACTAGCGGGGGAAGCACAGATACGCAGTATTTT. It is translated as CASSLRRTSGGSTDTQYF. The chain couples TRBV28 to TRBJ2-3; 13 positions agree with TRBD2. The CDR3 sequence is 18 residues long. V lost 3 bases to trimming and J lost 0 bases; unmatched junction nucleotides: 6. Per germline, CDR1 MDHEN and CDR2 SYDVKM.

The J gene is TRBJ1-1, the V gene TRBV29-1; no definite D call. The CDR3 contains 14 residues. Germline assignment: CDR1 SQVTM and CDR2 ANQGSEA. The V end lost 1 base, the J end lost 3 bases, and 12 bases lay between the germline ends. CDR3 bases: TGCAGCGTTGAAGGTGACACAGTAGACACTGAAGCTTTCTTT. Its protein is CSVEGDTVDTEAFF.

The V and J genes are TRBV6-5 and TRBJ1-2; D gene unclear. V lost 2 bases and J lost 3, with 10 bases in between. Per germline, CDR1 MNHEY and CDR2 SVGAGI. CDR3 length: 14 amino acids. As DNA, the CDR3 is TGTGCCAGCAGTTACCGAGGCGGGTACTATGGCTACACCTTC. Residues: CASSYRGGYYGYTF.

The CDR3 DNA sequence: TGTGCCAGTAGTATTCTGGGACAGCAAGATGAAAAACTGTTTTTT. The encoded protein is CASSILGQQDEKLFF. V usage is TRBV19 and J usage is TRBJ1-4; 7 positions match TRBD1. Per germline, CDR1 LNHDA and CDR2 SQIVND (reference sequence). CDR3 length: 15 amino acids. Germline trimming cut 3 bases from V and 6 bases from J; bases unmatched to any gene: 7.

The chain uses TRBV7-9 and TRBJ1-2; D unclear. The V and J ends lost 3 bases and 7 bases respectively, with 9 bases between them. The CDR3 runs 12 residues. CDR1 and CDR2 from the germline V gene are SEHNR and FQNEAQ (reference sequence). The CDR3 sequence is CASSFLFRGYTF. CDR3 sequence (DNA): TGTGCCAGCAGCTTTTTGTTTCGTGGCTACACCTTC.

The rearrangement links TRBV2 to TRBJ1-1, with D perhaps matching TRBD1 (6 bases). Germline V gene data show CDR1 as SNHLY and CDR2 as FYNNEI. The CDR3 sequence is 14 residues long. The V gene lost 6 bases and the J gene lost 3 bases, with 14 bases spanning the gap. CDR3 protein: CASSAQGTDTEAFF. CDR3 nucleotides: TGTGCCAGCAGCGCCCAGGGGACGGACACTGAAGCTTTCTTT.

V gene TRBV6-1 combines with J gene TRBJ2-1; 11 bases are a match to TRBD2. The CDR3 runs 15 residues. Trimming cost V 6 bases and J 4 bases; bases outside gene matches: 5. Germline V gene data show CDR1 as MNHNS and CDR2 as SASEGT. In DNA, the CDR3 is TGTGCCAGCAGCGGACTAGCGGGCACGTACAATGAGCAGTTCTTC. Protein: CASSGLAGTYNEQFF.

The CDR3 DNA reads as TGCAGCGTTGAGAGGGGGGGGGAGGCGCAGTATTTT. Amino acids: CSVERGGEAQYF. This sequence joins TRBV29-1 and TRBJ2-3; a possible D gene is TRBD2 (7 bases). V lost 3 bases and J lost 10, with 14 bases in between. The CDR3 covers 12 residues. The germline V gene has CDR1 SQVTM and CDR2 ANQGSEA.

V usage is TRBV6-4 and J usage is TRBJ2-1, with TRBD2 identical over 11 bases. The V and J ends lost 6 bases and 14 bases, in that order; junction bases with no gene match: 9. The CDR3 runs to 13 residues. The germline CDR1 and CDR2 sequences are MRHNA and SNTAGT. Written as DNA, the CDR3 is TGTGCCAGCAGCCTAGCGGGAGGCCCCCGGAAGTTCTTC. This translates into CASSLAGGPRKFF.

The chain carries TRBV6-1 and TRBJ2-3; 9 bases align to TRBD1. Trimming cost V 4 bases and J 2 bases; bases outside gene matches: 4. CDR3 length: 15 residues. Germline loops: CDR1 MNHNS, CDR2 SASEGT. The CDR3 coding sequence is TGTGCCAGCAGTGGGACAGGGGCCTACACAGATACGCAGTATTTT. Protein: CASSGTGAYTDTQYF.

This chain connects TRBV6-1 to TRBJ2-1, with D unresolved. Germline V gene data show CDR1 as MNHNS and CDR2 as SASEGT. Trimming cost V 2 bases and J 5 bases, with 22 bases left between them. The CDR3 loop spans 18 amino acids. The CDR3 is CASSEPWAGPYNDNEQFF. DNA for the CDR3: TGTGCCAGCAGTGAACCGTGGGCAGGCCCTTATAACGACAATGAGCAGTTCTTC.

The CDR3 sequence is CAWTKLYGYTF. The CDR3 coding sequence is TGTGCCTGGACCAAACTCTATGGCTACACCTTC. The rearrangement uses TRBV30 and TRBJ1-2; the D is unclear. The CDR3 extends over 11 amino acids. The V end was cut by 4 bases, the J end by 4 bases, with 7 bases between. Germline CDR1 is GTSNPN and CDR2 is SVGIG (reference sequence). Looking up the rest from reference TRBV30 and TRBJ1-2 gives the full variable domain: SQTIHQWPATLVQPVGSPLSLECTVEGTSNPNLYWYRQAAGRGLQLLFYSVGIGQISSEVPQNLSASRPQDRQFILSSKKLLLSDSGFYLCAWTKLYGYTFGSGTRLTVV.

J is TRBJ2-5 and V is TRBV2; the match to TRBD2 covers 10 bases. The CDR3 runs 15 residues. Germline lookup yields CDR1 SNHLY and CDR2 FYNNEI. Trimming removed 7 bases from V and 5 bases from J; junction bases left unmatched: 10. In DNA form, the CDR3 reads TGTGCCAGCACGCCTGATAGCGGGAGGAGCGAGACCCAGTACTTC. It is translated as CASTPDSGRSETQYF.

The chain carries TRBV9 and TRBJ2-7; D perhaps matches TRBD1 (5 bases). The length of the CDR3 is 15 residues. V was trimmed by 0 bases and J by 0 bases, leaving 10 bases between them. Per the germline V gene, CDR1 is SGDLS and CDR2 is YYNGEE. The CDR3 DNA reads TGTGCCAGCAGCGTAGGTACAGGAGCCTCCTACGAGCAGTACTTC. Its protein product is CASSVGTGASYEQYF.

The chain uses TRBV6-1 and TRBJ2-7, with D tentatively TRBD2 (6 bases). This CDR3 spans 14 amino acids. The germline V gene has CDR1 MNHNS and CDR2 SASEGT. V lost 6 bases and J 0 bases, leaving 12 bases between the germline ends. The CDR3 DNA is TGTGCCAGCAGCCCTTCCGGGAGCTCCTACGAGCAGTACTTC. As protein: CASSPSGSSYEQYF.

V and J are TRBV5-1 and TRBJ2-1; a weak D match, TRBD2 (5 bases). The CDR3 sequence is 16 residues long. V was pared by 2 bases and J by 0 bases, with 12 bases between. Germline V gene sequence: CDR1 SGHRS, CDR2 YFSETQ. CDR3 sequence: CASSLGGSSSYNEQFF. In DNA form, the CDR3 reads TGCGCCAGCAGCTTAGGTGGGAGTAGCTCCTACAATGAGCAGTTCTTC.

V usage is TRBV5-6 and J usage is TRBJ2-5; maybe TRBD2 (6 bases). V lost 2 bases to trimming and J lost 7 bases, with 24 bases between them. The CDR3 loop spans 17 amino acids. The germline V gene encodes CDR1 SGHDT and CDR2 YYEEEE. CDR3 sequence (DNA): TGTGCCAGCAGCTTTAATCCCACCGGGACTCCAGGCGGGACCCAGTACTTC. Protein sequence: CASSFNPTGTPGGTQYF.

J is TRBJ1-1 and V is TRBV10-1, with 8 bases that match TRBD1. Germline V lookup: CDR1 WNHNN, CDR2 SYGVQD (reference sequence). The ends lost 6 bases at V and 7 bases at J; junction bases unmatched: 4. The CDR3 length is 12 residues. Here the CDR3 DNA reads TGCGCCAGCAGCCCCACAGGGGGTGAAGCTTTCTTT. Translating gives CASSPTGGEAFF.